The T cell receptor (beta chain) described here comes from a study of CD4 T cells in relation to SARS-CoV-2 and coronaviruses. On the study more broadly: The negative reference was HIV-1 Nef peptide pool or peptide-free culture. The HLA restriction of the shared crossreactive spike epitopes was mapped.

With regard to this clone: Its antigen is as yet unknown.

Before the COVID-19 pandemic, during about 2011-2019, CD4+ T cells were taken from unexposed donors. Isolation of CD4+ T cells took place after about 10 days in culture. Here immunoSEQ multiplex PCR was the method, and the copy in TCRdb shows in-frame clones only, minus some. The profile covers over 25,000 clones, with roughly 80% appearing a single time and 20% taken by the ten largest. Trimming stripped 0 bases from V and 0 bases from J, with 10 bases between. Germline V lookup: CDR1 SGHAT, CDR2 FQNNGV. This CDR3 spans 16 amino acids. Source material: CD4+ T cells from PBMCs, cultured in vitro. The sequence was obtained from a human donor in good health. The chain carries TRBV11-2 and TRBJ2-3; TRBD1 or TRBD2 may be the D gene (5 bases each). This chain's CDR3 is CASSLDGDPSTDTQYF. The CDR3 DNA reads TGTGCCAGCAGCTTAGACGGGGACCCTAGCACAGATACGCAGTATTTT.